This entry concerns a single T cell receptor (beta chain). The source of the sample is a study of cytomegalovirus exposure and HLA in healthy donors. It was with 60 Vbeta and 13 Jbeta primers that the PCR ran. Produced via immunoSEQ multiplex PCR; TCRdb's table is partial and in-frame only. The listing records about 40,000 clones. The germline CDR1 and CDR2 sequences are MGHDK and SYGVNS. There are 13 residues in the CDR3. Trimming cost V 6 bases and J 7 bases; bases outside gene matches: 7. This chain connects TRBV25-1 to TRBJ2-7, with 9 bases lining up with TRBD1. The receptor was derived from a male donor in good health and CMV-seronegative. Material for sequencing was PBMCs. CDR3 region: CASRGTGRREQYF. CDR3 DNA sequence: TGTGCCAGCAGAGGGACAGGGCGAAGAGAGCAGTACTTC.